Below are 15 T cell receptor beta chains sequenced from a single sample in a study of tumor-infiltrating lymphocytes in primary liver carcinoma. TCR beta cDNA was made from approximately 500 ng total RNA with a constant-region primer. What produced the TCR beta libraries was three nested multiplex PCR rounds using slightly modified ARM-PCR. The opening two PCR rounds, around 9 cycles each, paired TRBV1-TRBV30 forward primers with a C-beta reverse primer. TCRdb fed the multiplex PCR reads into MiXCR, producing one record per CDR3 protein. The top ten hold around 18% of the sample, which has around 190,000 distinct CDR3 sequences, about 85% seen once. Unsorted bulk tissue of about 20-31 mg yielded co-extracted RNA and DNA. The material sequenced was tumor tissue from primary liver carcinoma. The receptors originated from a man aged 35-49 years with primary liver carcinoma and hepatitis B virus infection.

With regard to this clonotype: At one end, the junction sequence differs from germline, possibly due to a read error. The chain uses TRBV29-1 and TRBJ1-6, with TRBD1 identical over 9 bases. The CDR3 covers 15 residues. CDR1 SQVTM and CDR2 ANQGSEA come from the germline V gene. The CDR3 loop reads CNVSTGTGSSSPLHF. The CDR3 DNA is TGCAACGTTTCGACCGGGACAGGGTCAAGTTCACCCCTCCACTTT.

Comments on this clonotype: At one boundary the junction diverges from the germline segment, which might be a read error. The chain carries TRBV5-1 and TRBJ2-7; no firm D call. CDR3 length: 14 residues. The germline CDR1 and CDR2 sequences are SGHRS and YFSETQ. In nucleotides, the CDR3 is TGCGCCAGCAGCTTGGGCCCCGGATGCGACGATCAGTACTTC. This sequence encodes CASSLGPGCDDQYF.

In this sample, this clonotype turned up many times. The CDR3 protein is CSVGPRADTQYF. The CDR3 DNA is TGCAGCGTTGGTCCCCGGGCGGATACGCAGTATTTT. The rearrangement links TRBV29-1 to TRBJ2-3; D not certain. The CDR3 spans 12 residues. Germline CDR1 and CDR2: SQVTM and ANQGSEA. The V end lost 4 bases, the J end lost 6 bases, and 11 bases lay between the germline ends.

About this clonotype: An end of the junction does not agree with germline; a read error may underlie this. The chain recombines TRBV11-1 with TRBJ2-1, with no clear D. The CDR3 contains 16 residues. Germline CDR1 and CDR2: SGHAT and FQDESV (reference sequence). The CDR3 spells CTSSSSTVLSYYEQFF. The CDR3 nucleotides are TGTACCAGCAGCTCCTCCACTGTCCTCTCCTACTATGAGCAGTTCTTC.

Note on this clonotype: The junction and the germline gene differ at one end; a read error may be behind it. The DNA for the CDR3 is TGCCCCAGCAGCCAAGGGGGGCACATCTCTGCCTACACCTTC. This codes for CPSSQGGHISAYTF. The chain uses TRBV14 and TRBJ1-2; TRBD1 might be the D (6 bases). CDR3 length: 14 amino acids. Germline V CDR1 and CDR2: SGHDN, FVKESK. Full variable domain (outside the CDR3, taken from reference TRBV14 and TRBJ1-2): EAGVTQFPSHSVIEKGQTVTLRCDPISGHDNLYWYRRVMGKEIKFLLHFVKESKQDESGMPNNRFLAERTGGTYSTLKVQPAELEDSGVYFCPSSQGGHISAYTFGSGTRLTVV.

In regard to this clonotype: One end of the junction does not line up with germline, which may come from a read error. The V and J genes are TRBV11-2 and TRBJ2-6, with D possibly matching TRBD1 (5 bases). Germline V gives CDR1 SGHAT, CDR2 FQNNGV. CDR3 length: 15 amino acids. CDR3 amino acids: CATQLLRSGANFLTF. CDR3 DNA: TGTGCCACCCAGCTGCTGCGCTCTGGGGCCAACTTCCTGACTTTC.

This rearrangement joins TRBV7-3 to TRBJ2-5; 8 nucleotides match TRBD2. The J segment lost 3 bases and the V segment lost 2 bases, leaving 5 bases of the junction unmatched. Germline V lookup: CDR1 SGHTA, CDR2 FQGTGA. This CDR3 is built from 15 residues. The CDR3 sequence: CASSLAGGGKETQYF. CDR3 DNA: TGTGCCAGCAGCTTAGCGGGAGGTGGTAAAGAGACCCAGTACTTC. The whole variable domain, filled in from reference TRBV7-3 and TRBJ2-5, reads GAGVSQTPSNKVTEKGKYVELRCDPISGHTALYWYRQSLGQGPEFLIYFQGTGAADDSGLPNDRFFAVRPEGSVSTLKIQRTERGDSAVYLCASSLAGGGKETQYFGPGTRLLVL.

This chain links TRBV5-4 with TRBJ2-3; D is unresolved. Germline-derived CDR1 and CDR2 are SGHNT and YYREEE (reference sequence). CDR3 length: 15 amino acids. Trimming removed 6 bases from V and 2 bases from J, with 16 bases in between. CDR3 sequence (DNA): TGTGCCAGCATCTCCTTGGTAGCTTCCACAGATACGCAGTATTTT. It yields the protein CASISLVASTDTQYF.

A note on this clonotype: One end of the junction varies from germline; a read error may be responsible. The chain is built from TRBV5-4 and TRBJ2-3; tentatively, D is TRBD1 or TRBD2 (6 bases each). The CDR3 contains 15 residues. Germline CDR1 SGHNT, CDR2 YYREEE (reference sequence). The CDR3 sequence: CASGLGGLNRDTQYF. The CDR3 DNA follows: TGTGCCAGCGGCTTGGGGGGCCTGAACAGGGATACGCAGTATTTT.

Note on this clonotype: The junction departs from the called germline gene at one end, perhaps through a read error. This chain joins TRBV4-2 and TRBJ2-1, with 10 positions matching TRBD1. The CDR3 runs to 16 residues. Germline V lookup: CDR1 LGHNA, CDR2 YNFKEQ. DNA for the CDR3: TGTGCCAGCAGCCACACTGGGGGACAGGGGAACAATGAGAAGTTCTTC. Protein product: CASSHTGGQGNNEKFF.

This chain connects TRBV30 to TRBJ2-4; 10 positions match TRBD1. This CDR3 comprises 14 residues. With V trimmed by 2 bases and J by 9 bases, 7 bases remained unmatched. Germline lookup yields CDR1 GTSNPN and CDR2 SVGIG (reference sequence). The CDR3 nucleotides are TGTGCCTGGAGTTTACTCGGGACAGGGGCCATTCAGTACTTC. It yields the protein CAWSLLGTGAIQYF.

Note on this clonotype: A much more abundant neighbour one base away suggests this may be a read error. The chain recombines TRBV5-1 with TRBJ2-3; 10 positions match TRBD1. In germline, CDR1 is SGHRS, CDR2 YFSETQ. This CDR3 region has 16 residues. DNA of the CDR3: TGCGCCAGCAGCTATAGGACAGGGGGGAGCACAGATACGCATTATTTT. Protein sequence: CASSYRTGGSTDTHYF.

On this clonotype: At one boundary the junction diverges from the germline segment, which might be a read error. The J gene is TRBJ1-5, the V gene TRBV6-6; D remains unclear. The CDR3 spans 14 residues. Looked up from germline, CDR1 is MNHNY and CDR2 is SVGAGI (reference sequence). The CDR3 reads CPSSLGSGNQPLHF. The CDR3 region has the DNA TGTCCCAGCAGTTTGGGCAGCGGCAATCAGCCCCTGCATTTT.

The V and J genes are TRBV29-1 and TRBJ2-5; D perhaps matches TRBD1 (6 bases). The germline CDR1 and CDR2 sequences are SQVTM and ANQGSEA. The V gene lost 6 bases and the J gene lost 5 bases, with 13 bases spanning the gap. This CDR3 comprises 12 residues. CDR3 amino acids: CSVLTGLETQYF. CDR3 DNA: TGCAGCGTACTAACAGGGTTGGAGACCCAGTACTTC. The entire variable domain, with the rest obtained from reference TRBV29-1 and TRBJ2-5, is as follows: SAVISQKPSRDICQRGTSLTIQCQVDSQVTMMFWYRQQPGQSLTLIATANQGSEATYESGFVIDKFPISRPNLTFSTLTVSNMSPEDSSIYLCSVLTGLETQYFGPGTRLLVL.

To note about this clonotype: The conserved phenylalanine or tryptophan normally closing the CDR3 is absent here, so this likely arose from a read error. It is unclear where the CDR3 begins or ends on the DNA, so no DNA is shown, and the CDR3 is as TCRdb lists it. This sequence joins TRBV2 and TRBJ2-5; the table calls TRBD2, which could not be checked here. Looked up from germline, CDR1 is SNHLY and CDR2 is FYNNEI. The CDR3 is 12 amino acids in total, end residues counted. CDR3 amino acids: CASSTLPKTKYL.